The 29 T cell receptor beta chains presented below share a single source sample, sequenced in a study of cytomegalovirus exposure and HLA in healthy donors listed by TCRdb under 2017. The library was built by means of the immunoSEQ multiplex PCR assay. The multiplex PCR relied on a mix of 60 forward primers for TCR Vbeta segments and 13 reverse primers for TCR Jbeta segments. Sourced from immuneACCESS, this table was stored by TCRdb with only in-frame sequences that have V and J called. A share of the clones is absent; for the studies checked, an unresolved V gene accounts for under half, and the remainder has no known explanation. The sample includes more than 90,000 clones, with roughly 80% observed a single time. The top ten constitute less than 5.5% of the sample. The sample comprised PBMCs. Source of these receptors: a middle-aged man in good health and CMV-seropositive.

The chain employs TRBV4-3 and TRBJ1-1; D perhaps matches TRBD1 (5 bases). The ends were cut back, 2 bases at V and 1 base at J, with 14 bases in the middle. This CDR3 is built from 16 residues. Germline-derived CDR1 and CDR2 are LGHNA and YSLEER. CDR3 sequence reads: CASSQTGLGPNTEAFF. For the CDR3, the DNA is TGCGCCAGCAGCCAAACCGGGCTGGGGCCGAACACTGAAGCTTTCTTT.

The CDR3 reads CASTRQGASGNTIYF. CDR3 sequence (DNA): TGTGCCAGCACCCGACAGGGGGCATCTGGAAACACCATATATTTT. The J gene is TRBJ1-3, the V gene TRBV6-1, with 10 bases aligning to TRBD1. CDR1 is MNHNS and CDR2 is SASEGT in the germline V gene. The CDR3 loop spans 15 amino acids. The J segment lost 1 base and the V segment lost 7 bases, leaving 4 bases of the junction unmatched.

V is TRBV7-2 and J is TRBJ2-1; a possible D gene is TRBD2 (5 bases). The ends were cut back, 5 bases at V and 0 bases at J, with 11 bases in the middle. The CDR3 totals 15 residues. Germline CDR1 and CDR2: SGHTA and FQGNSA. Here the CDR3 DNA reads TGTGCCAGCAGCCCGCGGGTGCTCTCCTACAATGAGCAGTTCTTC. It encodes CASSPRVLSYNEQFF.

As for this clone: A junction end diverges from the germline sequence, so it may reflect a read error. This chain connects TRBV2 to TRBJ1-5; the match to TRBD1 covers 12 bases. The CDR3 consists of 15 residues. CDR1 is SNHLY, CDR2 FYNNEI, per germline. The CDR3 protein is CASSVGTGGSQRQHF. The CDR3 DNA sequence: TGTGCCAGCAGTGTGGGGACAGGGGGCAGTCAGCGCCAGCATTTT.

This clone was picked up a small number of times. The rearrangement uses TRBV6-4 and TRBJ2-6; 7 bases match TRBD1. Germline CDR1 is MRHNA and CDR2 is SNTAGT. V shed 8 bases, J shed 2 bases, and the junction held 9 bases outside the gene matches. The CDR3 spans 16 residues. The CDR3: CASGDTDRAGANVLTF. The CDR3, as DNA: TGTGCCAGCGGGGATACTGACAGGGCTGGGGCCAACGTCCTGACTTTC.

The rearrangement joins TRBV29-1 to TRBJ1-1; 7 nucleotides line up with TRBD1. This CDR3 has 15 residues. After removal of 4 bases from V and 4 bases from J, the junction contained 12 bases not matched to a gene. CDR1 and CDR2 (germline): SQVTM, ANQGSEA. The CDR3 DNA reads as TGCAGCGTTGGGGGGTCAGGGGGAGGAGGCACTGAAGCTTTCTTT. It translates to CSVGGSGGGGTEAFF.

The V call is TRBV19, the J call TRBJ2-1; D might be TRBD2 (5 bases). The V end was cut by 9 bases, the J end by 7 bases, with 16 bases between. The CDR3 length is 13 residues. In germline, CDR1 is LNHDA, CDR2 SQIVND (reference sequence). This chain's CDR3 is CASRREGKNEQFF. The CDR3 DNA follows: TGTGCCAGCCGCAGAGAGGGTAAGAATGAGCAGTTCTTC.

V is TRBV2 and J is TRBJ1-2, with D possibly TRBD1 on 5 matching bases. V lost 1 base, J lost 7 bases, and 13 bases lay in between. CDR1 and CDR2 from the germline V gene are SNHLY and FYNNEI. The CDR3 contains 14 residues. CDR3 amino acids: CASSEVVGGVGYTF. The DNA for the CDR3 is TGTGCCAGCAGTGAAGTCGTGGGGGGTGTTGGCTACACCTTC.

The chain carries TRBV30 and TRBJ1-3, with 8 bases aligning to TRBD1. CDR1 is GTSNPN and CDR2 is SVGIG in the germline V gene (reference sequence). The CDR3 runs to 16 residues. V lost 2 bases, J lost 4 bases, and 10 bases stayed unmatched. CDR3 sequence: CAWSRTWTGTGNTIYF. CDR3 nucleotide sequence: TGTGCCTGGAGTCGAACTTGGACAGGGACCGGAAACACCATATATTTT.

The chain joins TRBV5-1 to TRBJ2-7; D is perhaps TRBD1 (6 bases). The germline gives CDR1 SGHRS, CDR2 YFSETQ. The V end lost 4 bases, the J end lost 0 bases, and 11 bases lay between the germline ends. The CDR3 extends over 14 amino acids. CDR3 region: CASSKDSSSYEQYF. CDR3 bases: TGCGCCAGCAGCAAGGACAGTTCCTCCTACGAGCAGTACTTC.

V gene TRBV9 combines with J gene TRBJ2-7, with 9 positions matching TRBD2. The germline CDR1 and CDR2 sequences are SGDLS and YYNGEE. The CDR3 is 16 residues long. The J segment lost 6 bases and the V segment lost 0 bases, leaving 10 bases of the junction unmatched. CDR3 nucleotides: TGTGCCAGCAGCGTAGGGCTAGCGGGATTTTATAGCGAGCAGTACTTC. This sequence encodes CASSVGLAGFYSEQYF.

About this clone itself: It may be a read error: a sequence one base away is much more abundant. The V gene is TRBV6-1, the J gene TRBJ2-7, with 9 nucleotides matching TRBD1. V lost 6 bases to trimming and J lost 1 base; unmatched junction nucleotides: 7. The germline CDR1 and CDR2 sequences are MNHNS and SASEGT. The CDR3 runs to 15 residues. This CDR3 is CASSAGTGNSYEQYF. The CDR3 region has the DNA TGTGCCAGCAGCGCCGGGACAGGGAATTCCTACGAGCAGTACTTC.

The rearrangement links TRBV6-5 to TRBJ2-2; 8 positions match TRBD2. Looked up from germline, CDR1 is MNHEY and CDR2 is SVGAGI. Losses at the gene ends were 4 bases for V and 7 bases for J; bases not matched to a gene: 8. The CDR3 extends over 15 amino acids. DNA for the CDR3: TGTGCCAGCAGTTCCGGGACTAGTTTGAACGGGGAGCTGTTTTTT. It specifies CASSSGTSLNGELFF.

The rearrangement uses TRBV6-5 and TRBJ2-1; 12 nucleotides agree with TRBD2. The CDR3 contains 14 residues. Germline trimming cut 6 bases from V and 9 bases from J; bases unmatched to any gene: 6. From germline, CDR1 is MNHEY and CDR2 SVGAGI. CDR3 bases: TGTGCCAGCAGGCGACTAGCGGGGGTACTTGAGCAGTTCTTC. Translating it yields CASRRLAGVLEQFF.

The table lists this clone with a few counts. V gene TRBV5-4 combines with J gene TRBJ2-3, with 7 positions matching TRBD2. Germline V lookup: CDR1 SGHNT, CDR2 YYREEE (reference sequence). CDR3 length: 16 residues. Losses at the gene ends were 1 base for V and 3 bases for J; bases not matched to a gene: 8. The CDR3 loop is CASSLSAGVRTDTQYF. In DNA form, the CDR3 reads TGTGCCAGCAGCTTGTCCGCGGGAGTGAGAACAGATACGCAGTATTTT.

V and J are TRBV6-5 and TRBJ1-1, with unresolved D. The V gene's germline CDR1 is MNHEY and CDR2 SVGAGI. Trimming left V 0 bases short and J 0 bases short, with 8 bases between. The CDR3 runs to 15 residues. This CDR3 reads CASSYSSSMNTEAFF. Here the CDR3 DNA reads TGTGCCAGCAGTTACTCTTCCTCTATGAACACTGAAGCTTTCTTT.

The genes are TRBV7-6 and TRBJ1-4; 8 positions match TRBD1. Trimming removed 1 base from V and 0 bases from J; junction bases left unmatched: 1. The germline CDR1 and CDR2 sequences are SGHVS and FNYEAQ. This CDR3 has 16 residues. This chain's CDR3 is CASSLGQGTTNEKLFF. CDR3 nucleotides: TGTGCCAGCAGCTTAGGACAGGGGACAACTAATGAAAAACTGTTTTTT.

The J gene is TRBJ2-1, the V gene TRBV5-1; 11 bases fit TRBD2. This CDR3 has 16 residues. The V and J ends lost 4 bases and 4 bases, in that order; junction bases with no gene match: 7. The germline V gene has CDR1 SGHRS and CDR2 YFSETQ. As DNA, the CDR3 is TGCGCCAGCAGCCCTGGGGGACTAGCGGTTTACAATGAGCAGTTCTTC. This sequence encodes CASSPGGLAVYNEQFF.

The chain is built from TRBV28 and TRBJ2-3; weak D call: TRBD2 (6 bases). Trimming pared 4 bases from V and 2 bases from J, leaving 13 bases between. Per the germline V gene, CDR1 is MDHEN and CDR2 is SYDVKM. The CDR3 extends over 15 amino acids. The CDR3 spells CASSWAGRSTDTQYF. In DNA, the CDR3 is TGTGCCAGCAGTTGGGCGGGGCGGTCCACAGATACGCAGTATTTT.

The gene calls are TRBV6-5 and TRBJ2-2; 13 bases line up with TRBD2. This CDR3 spans 15 amino acids. CDR1 is MNHEY, CDR2 SVGAGI, per germline. The junction had 3 bases not matched to a gene; V was cut back by 6 bases and J by 5 bases. The CDR3 loop reads CASRRTSGSTGELFF. In DNA form, the CDR3 reads TGTGCCAGCAGGAGGACTAGCGGGAGTACCGGGGAGCTGTTTTTT.

This clone has more than one count but fewer than ten. Germline and junction disagree at one end, which may indicate a read error. The V gene is TRBV7-7, the J gene TRBJ2-5; 8 bases agree with TRBD1. Germline V gene sequence: CDR1 SSHAT, CDR2 FNYEAQ (reference sequence). This CDR3 spans 17 amino acids. CDR3 sequence (DNA): TGTGCTAGCAGCCCAGGGGCGGGGCGACAGGGGCAAGAGACCCAGTACTTC. As protein: CASSPGAGRQGQETQYF. The whole variable domain, remainder taken from reference TRBV7-7 and TRBJ2-5, is GAGVSQSPRYKVTKRGQDVTLRCDPISSHATLYWYQQALGQGPEFLTYFNYEAQPDKSGLPSDRFSAERPEGSISTLTIQRTEQRDSAMYRCASSPGAGRQGQETQYFGPGTRLLVL.

The chain combines TRBV5-4 with TRBJ2-3; TRBD2 agrees at 14 bases. Per the germline V gene, CDR1 is SGHNT and CDR2 is YYREEE (reference sequence). V shed 4 bases and J 5 bases; nucleotides not matched to a gene: 6. This CDR3 comprises 16 residues. DNA of the CDR3: TGTGCCAGCAGCAGGGGACTAGCGGGAGTTCAAGATACGCAGTATTTT. This encodes CASSRGLAGVQDTQYF.

The chain uses TRBV4-1 and TRBJ2-7; 7 bases match TRBD1. This CDR3 region has 14 residues. Germline CDR1 and CDR2: MGHRA and YSYEKL. V trimming: 6 bases; J trimming: 2 bases; junction bases outside the gene matches: 7. CDR3 sequence: CASRQTGNAYEQYF. The CDR3 DNA sequence: TGCGCCAGCAGGCAGACAGGGAATGCCTACGAGCAGTACTTC.

The genes are TRBV30 and TRBJ1-4; no clear D gene. This CDR3 region has 13 residues. The V gene's germline CDR1 is GTSNPN and CDR2 SVGIG (reference sequence). The ends were cut back, 2 bases at V and 7 bases at J, with 11 bases in the middle. The CDR3 DNA reads as TGTGCCTGGAGTTTTCAGGAGGGTGAAAAACTGTTTTTT. Its translation: CAWSFQEGEKLFF. The full variable domain, with the rest looked up from reference TRBV30 and TRBJ1-4, is SQTIHQWPATLVQPVGSPLSLECTVEGTSNPNLYWYRQAAGRGLQLLFYSVGIGQISSEVPQNLSASRPQDRQFILSSKKLLLSDSGFYLCAWSFQEGEKLFFGSGTQLSVL.

This chain joins TRBV9 and TRBJ2-5; D gene ambiguous. Germline CDR1 SGDLS, CDR2 YYNGEE. The CDR3 is 13 amino acids. V gave up 0 bases and J gave up 5 bases, with 8 bases separating them. CDR3 DNA sequence: TGTGCCAGCAGCGTAGATTACGCGGAGACCCAGTACTTC. It is translated as CASSVDYAETQYF.

This chain's CDR3 is CASSRGRAQETQYF. Here the CDR3 DNA reads TGTGCCAGCTCTCGGGGGAGGGCTCAAGAGACCCAGTACTTC. The rearrangement uses TRBV18 and TRBJ2-5; 7 bases map to TRBD2. Per the germline V gene, CDR1 is KGHSH and CDR2 is LQKENI. J gave up 2 bases and V 6 bases, and 6 bases lay outside the gene matches. There are 14 residues in the CDR3.

J is TRBJ1-6 and V is TRBV7-6; D perhaps matches TRBD1 (5 bases). Germline CDR1 is SGHVS and CDR2 is FNYEAQ. Between the trimmed V and J ends, which lost 1 base and 10 bases, there was a span of 11 bases. The CDR3 covers 14 residues. The CDR3 is CASSLGGGVSPLHF. The CDR3 DNA reads as TGTGCCAGCAGCTTAGGTGGAGGGGTGTCACCCCTCCACTTT.

This clone was counted between two and nine times. The V and J genes are TRBV28 and TRBJ1-5; D call uncertain. Germline CDR1 MDHEN, CDR2 SYDVKM. CDR3 size: 12 residues. The V and J ends lost 7 bases and 7 bases respectively, with 11 bases between them. DNA of the CDR3: TGTGCCAGCACTGCGACTGGCCAGCCCCAGCATTTT. Translated: CASTATGQPQHF. Filled out from reference TRBV28 and TRBJ1-5, the complete variable domain reads DVKVTQSSRYLVKRTGEKVFLECVQDMDHENMFWYRQDPGLGLRLIYFSYDVKMKEKGDIPEGYSVSREKKERFSLILESASTNQTSMYLCASTATGQPQHFGDGTRLSIL.

This rearrangement joins TRBV15 to TRBJ1-1; 9 positions match TRBD1. CDR1 LNHNV and CDR2 YYDKDF come from the germline V gene (reference sequence). CDR3 length: 17 amino acids. The J segment lost 2 bases and the V segment lost 1 base, leaving 8 bases of the junction unmatched. The CDR3 region has the DNA TGTGCCACCAGCAGAGGGGGACAGGGAGGCCGCAACACTGAAGCTTTCTTT. It specifies CATSRGGQGGRNTEAFF.